This is a list of T cell receptor beta chains from one sample in a study of cytomegalovirus exposure and HLA in healthy donors. Clones were sequenced by immunoSEQ multiplex PCR, and TCRdb holds only the in-frame ones, with some missing. The sample contains 90,000 to 130,000 clones, more than 70% of which appear only once. The sample taken for sequencing was PBMCs. These receptors were collected from a woman younger than 30 in good health and CMV-seronegative. Each CDR3 is given with its conserved first and last residue. The D gene is left open where the match is weak. Size is omitted from some rows. Given values are once, few, many or a class for expanded clones.

TRBV9	TRBJ2-1	TRBD2	-	15	TGTGCCAGCAGCGTAGGGACTAGCGGGGGGAATGAGCAGTTCTTC	CASSVGTSGGNEQFF
TRBV19	TRBJ2-1	-	-	13	TGTGCCAGTAGTATTTCGGGTGGTGGGGAGCAGTTCTTC	CASSISGGGEQFF
TRBV27	TRBJ2-2	-	-	14	TGTGCCAGCAGTCCTTATCCGAACACCGGGGAGCTGTTTTTT	CASSPYPNTGELFF
TRBV27	TRBJ1-2	-	once	14	TGTGCCAGCGCACTGGGGGGGGCGCGCTATGGCTACACCTTC	CASALGGARYGYTF
TRBV2	TRBJ1-2	TRBD1	-	15	TGTGCCAGCAGTGAAAGGAACAGGGGGGACTATGGCTACACCTTC	CASSERNRGDYGYTF
TRBV7-8	TRBJ2-7	-	-	18	TGTGCCAGCAGCTTAGCGGGTTTGAGGTTAGAACACCTCTACGAGCAGTACTTC	CASSLAGLRLEHLYEQYF
TRBV6-5	TRBJ1-2	-	-	16	TGTGCCAGCAGTTACTCGGGGCGGGGGGACAACTATGGCTACACCTTC	CASSYSGRGDNYGYTF
TRBV15	TRBJ2-7	TRBD2	-	15	TGTGCCACCAGCAGAGATGGTAGCGGGACCTCTCCGCAGTACTTC	CATSRDGSGTSPQYF
TRBV18	TRBJ1-2	-	-	15	TGTGCCAGCTCCCTCACGCGACGGGATAACTATGGCTACACCTTC	CASSLTRRDNYGYTF
TRBV4-3	TRBJ2-3	TRBD2	-	18	TGCGCCAGCAGCCAGAGGACCGGGACTAGCGGGAGCGCAGATACGCAGTATTTT	CASSQRTGTSGSADTQYF
TRBV2	TRBJ1-2	TRBD1	-	19	TGTGCCAGCAGTGAAGCGCGGTATCTAAGACAGGGGCTAGACTATGGCTACACCTTC	CASSEARYLRQGLDYGYTF
TRBV5-4	TRBJ1-4	TRBD1	-	16	TGTGCCAGCAGCTCGACAGGGGTTGCAACTAATGAAAAACTGTTTTTT	CASSSTGVATNEKLFF
TRBV2	TRBJ1-1	-	few	14	TGTGCCAGCAGTGATTACAGGGAGAACACTGAAGCTTTCTTT	CASSDYRENTEAFF
TRBV30	TRBJ1-5	TRBD1	-	15	TGTGCCTGGAGTCGGCCGACAGGGGTGGGGCAGCCCCAGCATTTT	CAWSRPTGVGQPQHF
TRBV28	TRBJ1-2	-	-	12	TGTGCCAGCAGTTTAACCAGGGGTGGCTACACCTTC	CASSLTRGGYTF
TRBV4-3	TRBJ2-2	TRBD2	-	14	TGCGCCAGCAGCCCACTAAGCGGGGCCGGGGAGCTGTTTTTT	CASSPLSGAGELFF
TRBV7-9	TRBJ2-4	TRBD1	-	16	TGTGCCAGCAGCTTAGATCGGGACAGGGGAAGGAACATTCAGTACTTC	CASSLDRDRGRNIQYF
TRBV5-1	TRBJ1-2	-	once	13	TGCGCCAGCAGCTTGGACGGTGAAAATGGCTACACCTTC	CASSLDGENGYTF
TRBV6-1	TRBJ2-6	-	once	17	TGTGCCAGCAGTGAAAGCGGCCACCCCTCTGGGGCCAACGTCCTGACTTTC	CASSESGHPSGANVLTF
TRBV9	TRBJ1-1	-	once	14	TGTGCCAGCAGCGTAGCCCCTATGAACACTGAAGCTTTCTTT	CASSVAPMNTEAFF
TRBV4-3	TRBJ1-4	TRBD1	-	16	TGCGCCAGCAGCCAAGATCGGGGACAGGGGTTTGAAAAACTGTTTTTT	CASSQDRGQGFEKLFF
TRBV7-6	TRBJ2-3	TRBD2	-	15	TGTGCCAGCAGCTTATTTGCGGGGGGGCAGGATACGCAGTATTTT	CASSLFAGGQDTQYF
TRBV27	TRBJ2-1	-	-	13	TGTGCCAGCAGTTTCGGAGTCGACAATGAGCAGTTCTTC	CASSFGVDNEQFF
TRBV27	TRBJ1-1	-	-	13	TGTGCCAGCAGTTTAAGGGGGACGGCTGAAGCTTTCTTT	CASSLRGTAEAFF
TRBV4-1	TRBJ2-2	-	-	14	TGCGCCAGCAGCCCTGGGGGCATGTCCGGGGAGCTGTTTTTT	CASSPGGMSGELFF